Below, 21 T cell receptor beta chains from the same sample are listed, as sequenced in a study of blood T cell repertoires in COVID-19. TCRdb keeps only in-frame clones here, not all; method: immunoSEQ multiplex PCR. The sample holds 100,000 to 120,000 clones, over 75% seen once. Sequenced material: peripheral blood. Receptors were obtained from an older woman who had recovered from COVID-19.

The gene calls are TRBV9 and TRBJ1-2; maybe TRBD1 (5 bases). The CDR3 covers 13 residues. The ends were cut back, 0 bases at V and 7 bases at J, with 10 bases in the middle. Germline assignment: CDR1 SGDLS and CDR2 YYNGEE. The CDR3 nucleotides read TGTGCCAGCAGCGTAGGTCTCCAGGGTGGCTACACCTTC. This codes for CASSVGLQGGYTF.

The chain has TRBV4-2 and TRBJ2-7; 10 bases align to TRBD2. Per the germline V gene, CDR1 is LGHNA and CDR2 is YNFKEQ. The CDR3 has 17 amino acids. The ends lost 0 bases at V and 0 bases at J; junction bases unmatched: 5. CDR3 in amino acids: CASSQDRSSGSSYEQYF. For the CDR3, the DNA is TGTGCCAGCAGCCAAGATCGCTCTAGCGGGAGCTCCTACGAGCAGTACTTC.

The V and J genes are TRBV5-1 and TRBJ2-3, with D tentatively TRBD1 (6 bases). V gave up 3 bases and J gave up 2 bases, with 10 bases separating them. The CDR3 contains 14 residues. CDR1 SGHRS and CDR2 YFSETQ come from the germline V gene. The CDR3 DNA sequence: TGCGCCAGCAGCTCCGGACAGCCCACAGATACGCAGTATTTT. The encoded protein is CASSSGQPTDTQYF.

This clone occurred once. The chain employs TRBV6-5 and TRBJ1-2; 7 bases fit TRBD1. Germline V gene lookup returns CDR1 MNHEY and CDR2 SVGAGI. This CDR3 spans 15 amino acids. Trimming cost V 0 bases and J 2 bases; bases outside gene matches: 3. The CDR3 loop reads CASSYSLRGNYGYTF. The CDR3 nucleotides read TGTGCCAGCAGTTACTCTCTCAGGGGGAACTATGGCTACACCTTC.

The chain employs TRBV9 and TRBJ2-3; a weak D match, TRBD2 (7 bases). Germline V gene lookup returns CDR1 SGDLS and CDR2 YYNGEE. V lost 4 bases and J 1 base, leaving 13 bases between the germline ends. The length of the CDR3 is 15 residues. The CDR3 sequence is CASSPRGGGTDTQYF. The CDR3 DNA is TGTGCCAGCAGCCCCAGAGGGGGGGGCACAGATACGCAGTATTTT.

The chain links TRBV10-3 to TRBJ1-2; tentatively, D is TRBD1 (5 bases). Per the germline V gene, CDR1 is ENHRY and CDR2 is SYGVKD. CDR3 size: 12 residues. The V end lost 4 bases, the J end lost 7 bases, and 10 bases lay between the germline ends. CDR3 amino acids: CAISVEGAGYTF. CDR3 coding DNA: TGTGCCATCAGTGTGGAAGGGGCTGGCTACACCTTC.

This chain uses TRBV3-1 (or the pseudogene TRBV3-2) with TRBJ2-3, with D perhaps matching TRBD2 (7 bases). Trimming removed 3 bases at V and 4 bases at J, with 11 bases between. CDR1 is LGHDT and CDR2 is YNNKEL in the germline V gene (reference sequence). This CDR3 has 14 amino acids. The CDR3 bases are TGTGCCAGCAGCCAGAGGGAGGGGGCAGATACGCAGTATTTT. This sequence encodes CASSQREGADTQYF.

This sequence joins TRBV3-1 (or the pseudogene TRBV3-2) and TRBJ2-3, with 9 bases aligning to TRBD2. The J segment lost 4 bases and the V segment lost 4 bases, leaving 12 bases of the junction unmatched. CDR3 length: 17 residues. The germline gives CDR1 LGHDT, CDR2 YNNKEL (reference sequence). CDR3 coding DNA: TGTGCCAGCAGCCCCAAGACCACGGCGGGGGGGTCAGATACGCAGTATTTT. This sequence encodes CASSPKTTAGGSDTQYF.

About this clone: The identical CDR3 is also encoded by other nucleotide sequences in the sample. This rearrangement joins TRBV12-3 or TRBV12-4 to TRBJ1-1, with D hard to call. The germline V and J ends were trimmed by 6 bases and 2 bases, with 10 bases remaining between them. This CDR3 is built from 13 residues. CDR3 protein: CASSTRGNTEAFF. In DNA form, the CDR3 reads TGTGCCAGCAGCACCCGGGGTAACACTGAAGCTTTCTTT.

The V gene is TRBV7-2, the J gene TRBJ1-1; D is unclear. Germline V gene lookup returns CDR1 SGHTA and CDR2 FQGNSA. There are 15 residues in the CDR3. V was clipped by 1 base and J by 3 bases, with 12 bases between them. CDR3 residues: CASSLGAVGDTEAFF. In DNA, the CDR3 is TGTGCCAGCAGCTTAGGAGCGGTTGGGGACACTGAAGCTTTCTTT.

The chain joins TRBV4-1 to TRBJ2-6; the match to TRBD2 covers 7 bases. The CDR3 consists of 20 residues. After removal of 2 bases from V and 5 bases from J, the junction contained 18 bases not matched to a gene. Germline CDR1 is MGHRA and CDR2 is YSYEKL. The CDR3 DNA is TGCGCCAGCAGCCAAAAAGTGGGGGGAGGGACGACTTCCAGGGCCAACGTCCTGACTTTC. It is translated as CASSQKVGGGTTSRANVLTF.

V gene TRBV2 combines with J gene TRBJ2-3, with TRBD2 identical over 15 bases. The CDR3 covers 17 residues. Germline CDR1 SNHLY, CDR2 FYNNEI. J gave up 5 bases and V 7 bases, and 10 bases lay outside the gene matches. In DNA, the CDR3 is TGTGCCAGCAAAGGAGGACTAGCGGGAGGGCCGATAGATACGCAGTATTTT. Translated, it gives CASKGGLAGGPIDTQYF.

A few counts support this clone. The chain couples TRBV6-6 to TRBJ2-4, with 8 bases aligning to TRBD1. V lost 4 bases, J lost 5 bases, and 7 bases stayed unmatched. Germline V CDR1 and CDR2: MNHNY, SVGAGI (reference sequence). The CDR3 length is 15 residues. DNA of the CDR3: TGTGCCAGCAGTTGGGCCCAGGGGGCCCAAAACATTCAGTACTTC. Translated, it gives CASSWAQGAQNIQYF.

The chain joins TRBV7-3 to TRBJ1-1; D is undetermined. The length of the CDR3 is 14 residues. CDR1 and CDR2 (germline): SGHTA, FQGTGA. The germline V and J ends were trimmed by 0 bases and 0 bases, with 5 bases remaining between them. The CDR3 is CASSLTGVNTEAFF. The CDR3 nucleotides read TGTGCCAGCAGCTTAACCGGGGTGAACACTGAAGCTTTCTTT.

This clone was picked up one time. The chain's CDR3 is CASSLDGQVNEKLFF. CDR3 nucleotide sequence: TGCGCCAGCAGCTTGGATGGACAGGTTAATGAAAAACTGTTTTTT. This chain links TRBV5-1 with TRBJ1-4, with 7 positions matching TRBD1. In germline, CDR1 is SGHRS, CDR2 YFSETQ. The CDR3 consists of 15 residues. V gave up 0 bases and J gave up 4 bases; unmatched junction bases: 3.

The J gene is TRBJ2-4, the V gene TRBV6-4, with 8 bases aligning to TRBD2. V lost 8 bases to trimming and J lost 0 bases; unmatched junction nucleotides: 15. CDR3 length: 18 residues. Germline values: CDR1 MRHNA, CDR2 SNTAGT. Here the CDR3 DNA reads TGTGCCAGCCTAGGGGCTCCTAGCGGGCGACTAGCCAAAAACATTCAGTACTTC. Encoded protein: CASLGAPSGRLAKNIQYF.

This clone showed up just once. The chain joins TRBV28 to TRBJ2-5; no firm D call. This CDR3 contains 13 residues. CDR1 is MDHEN, CDR2 SYDVKM, per germline. The V end was cut by 2 bases, the J end by 7 bases, with 11 bases between. CDR3 sequence: CASSLGETGTQYF. The CDR3 bases are TGTGCCAGCAGTTTAGGCGAGACGGGGACCCAGTACTTC.

V and J are TRBV27 and TRBJ2-3, with TRBD2 identical over 7 bases. The CDR3 covers 14 residues. V gave up 7 bases and J gave up 3 bases; unmatched junction bases: 7. Per the germline V gene, CDR1 is MNHEY and CDR2 is SMNVEV (reference sequence). This CDR3 is CASNSWGGTDTQYF. The CDR3 bases are TGTGCCAGCAACTCGTGGGGGGGGACAGATACGCAGTATTTT.

J is TRBJ2-1 and V is TRBV9; the D gene is possibly TRBD2 (6 bases). Germline CDR1 is SGDLS and CDR2 is YYNGEE. With 6 bases removed from V and 10 bases from J, the gap between germline ends came to 17 bases. There are 13 residues in the CDR3. Here the CDR3 DNA reads TGTGCCAGCACCCGGGACTGGCGTGGGGAGCAGTTCTTC. Translated, it gives CASTRDWRGEQFF.

The chain is built from TRBV10-3 and TRBJ2-7, with TRBD1 identical over 11 bases. CDR3 length: 15 residues. Trimming cost V 5 bases and J 2 bases; bases outside gene matches: 5. Germline V CDR1 and CDR2: ENHRY, SYGVKD. For the CDR3, the DNA is TGTGCCATCAGTAGTCCGGGACAGGGGGCCTACGAGCAGTACTTC. Its translation is CAISSPGQGAYEQYF.

Here the CDR3 DNA reads TGTGCCAGCAGCCCCCGGGGCACCACAGGGACGCAGTATTTT. It yields the protein CASSPRGTTGTQYF. This chain joins TRBV3-1 (or the pseudogene TRBV3-2) and TRBJ2-3, with a possible D match to TRBD1 (6 bases). Trimming cost V 4 bases and J 9 bases, with 17 bases left between them. Germline loops: CDR1 LGHDT, CDR2 YNNKEL (reference sequence). The CDR3 has 14 amino acids.